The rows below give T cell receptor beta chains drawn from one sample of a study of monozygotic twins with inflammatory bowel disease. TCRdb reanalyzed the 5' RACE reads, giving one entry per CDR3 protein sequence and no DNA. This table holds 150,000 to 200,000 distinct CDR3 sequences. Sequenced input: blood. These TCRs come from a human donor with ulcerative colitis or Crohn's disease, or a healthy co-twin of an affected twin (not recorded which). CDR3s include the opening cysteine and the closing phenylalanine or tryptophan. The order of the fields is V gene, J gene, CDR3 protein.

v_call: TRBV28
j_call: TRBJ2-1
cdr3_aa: CASSLAGVSVDEQFF

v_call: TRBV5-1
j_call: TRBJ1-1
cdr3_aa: CASSSPQGDLTSSEAFF

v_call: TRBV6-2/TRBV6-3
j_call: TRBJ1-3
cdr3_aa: CASSYSRSSGNTIYF

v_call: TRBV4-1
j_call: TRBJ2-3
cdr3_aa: CASSSPGRTDTQYF

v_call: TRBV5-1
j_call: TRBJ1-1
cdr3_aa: CASSFNGVGTEAFF

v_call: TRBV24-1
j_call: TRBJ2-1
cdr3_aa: CATSEGTSGRAAYNEQFF

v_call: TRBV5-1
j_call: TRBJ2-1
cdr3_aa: CASNFGGYNEQFF

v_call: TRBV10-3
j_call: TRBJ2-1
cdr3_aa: CAISEVGNEQFF

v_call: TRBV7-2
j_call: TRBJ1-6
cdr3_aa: CASSSPGGILNSPLHF

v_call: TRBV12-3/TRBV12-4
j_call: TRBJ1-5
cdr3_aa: CASSTIQFSQPQHF

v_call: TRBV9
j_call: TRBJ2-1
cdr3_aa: CASSGDRHYNEQFF

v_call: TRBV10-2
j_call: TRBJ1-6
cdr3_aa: CASIGGGGNSPLHF

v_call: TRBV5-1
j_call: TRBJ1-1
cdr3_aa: CASSSDYMNTEAFF

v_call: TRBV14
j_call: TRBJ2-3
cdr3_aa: CASSQGWTSGRVTDTQYF

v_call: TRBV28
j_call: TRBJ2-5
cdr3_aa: CASSLISPETQYF

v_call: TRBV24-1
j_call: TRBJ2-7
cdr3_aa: CATSDPLPPYEQYF

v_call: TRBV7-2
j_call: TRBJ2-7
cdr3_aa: CASSLSSGYYEQYF

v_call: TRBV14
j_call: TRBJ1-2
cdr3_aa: CASSPARSYGYTF

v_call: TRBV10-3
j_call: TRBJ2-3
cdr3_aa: CAISESHTGDTQYF

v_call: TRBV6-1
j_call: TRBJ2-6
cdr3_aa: CASFKYPGGANVLTF

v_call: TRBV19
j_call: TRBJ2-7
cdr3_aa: CAGSVTGTAYEQYF

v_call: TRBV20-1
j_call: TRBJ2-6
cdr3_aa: CSARDLGFRTGANVLTF

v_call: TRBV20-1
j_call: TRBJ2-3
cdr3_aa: CSARDNGGEPDTQYF

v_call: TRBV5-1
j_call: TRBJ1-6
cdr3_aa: CASSFTGDNSPLHF

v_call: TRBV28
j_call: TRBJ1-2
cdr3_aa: CASSTAGGGGNYGYTF

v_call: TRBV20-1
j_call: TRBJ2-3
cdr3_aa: CSAPGTPRSTDTQYF